Listed below are T cell receptor beta chains from one sample, sequenced in a study of T cells after yellow fever vaccination. TCRdb passed the 5' RACE reads through MiXCR, listing each CDR3 protein once. The sample has a few hundred thousand distinct CDR3 sequences, 3.5% to 4.5% seen once. The source was PBMCs, collected 5 days after the yellow fever booster vaccination. These receptors all come from a man younger than 30 who received the YFV17D yellow fever vaccine. The CDR3 runs from the conserved cysteine through the conserved F or W. D genes are given only for firm matches. Not every row has a clone size; where given, it reads once, few, many or a size class.

TGTGCCAGCTCACCACCGGATGGTGGCTACACCTTC,CASSPPDGGYTF,TRBV18,-,-,TRBJ1-2
TGCGCCAGCAGCCCCATTGGGAAAAGCTCTGGAAACACCATATATTTT,CASSPIGKSSGNTIYF,TRBV4-1,-,-,TRBJ1-3
TGTGCCAGCACCACAGGAGACTCCTACGAGCAGTACTTC,CASTTGDSYEQYF,TRBV2,-,-,TRBJ2-7
TGTGCCAGCAGTTTCGGACAGGGGTACACAGATACGCAGTATTTT,CASSFGQGYTDTQYF,TRBV6-2/TRBV6-3,-,TRBD1,TRBJ2-3
TGCAGTGCTATGTACAGTTACGAGCAGTACTTC,CSAMYSYEQYF,TRBV20-1,-,-,TRBJ2-7
TGCAGTGCTAGAGATCAACAGGCGGGGGATACGCAGTATTTT,CSARDQQAGDTQYF,TRBV20-1,few,-,TRBJ2-3
TGCGCCAGCAGCTTGGTGGGGCCCGAGCAGTACTTC,CASSLVGPEQYF,TRBV5-1,-,-,TRBJ2-7
TGTGCCAGCAGCTCCGCCCTTCTGGGGCAAGTGGCAGATACGCAGTATTTT,CASSSALLGQVADTQYF,TRBV7-2,-,-,TRBJ2-3
TGTGCCACCGAGCAGGGGTCATTCACCGGGGAGCTGTTTTTT,CATEQGSFTGELFF,TRBV15,few,-,TRBJ2-2
TGTGCCAGCAGCTTAGAAAGGGGAGGAAAACTGTTTTTT,CASSLERGGKLFF,TRBV13,few,-,TRBJ1-4
TGTGCCAGCAGTTACCGGAAAGTCAATCAGCCCCAGCATTTT,CASSYRKVNQPQHF,TRBV6-5,few,-,TRBJ1-5
TGTGCCAGCAGCCCCCTGGGTGTAGCTACGACAGATACGCAGTATTTT,CASSPLGVATTDTQYF,TRBV2,-,-,TRBJ2-3
TGCAGTGCTAGAAGTGGCTCCTACAATGAGCAGTTCTTC,CSARSGSYNEQFF,TRBV20-1,few,-,TRBJ2-1
TGTGCCAGCATCCCTTCGCAGGGAAATAGCAATCAGCCCCAGCATTTT,CASIPSQGNSNQPQHF,TRBV28,few,-,TRBJ1-5
TGTGCCAGCTGGCCGAGGTCGAATACCGGGGAGCTGTTTTTT,CASWPRSNTGELFF,TRBV12-3/TRBV12-4,-,-,TRBJ2-2
TGTGCCAGCAGGGGAACAGGGTCCTATAGCACAGATACGCAGTATTTT,CASRGTGSYSTDTQYF,TRBV25-1,few,-,TRBJ2-3
TGTGCCAGCAGTACCGGACAGGGTAGGTATAGCAATCAGCCCCAGCATTTT,CASSTGQGRYSNQPQHF,TRBV6-4,few,TRBD1,TRBJ1-5
TGCGCCAGCAGCCCTCCCGGGACGAACACTGAAGCTTTCTTT,CASSPPGTNTEAFF,TRBV5-1,-,-,TRBJ1-1
TGCAGCGTTGTTGGGCAGGGGGCGAAGGCTGAAGCTTTCTTT,CSVVGQGAKAEAFF,TRBV29-1,-,TRBD1,TRBJ1-1
TGTGCCAGCAGTCCTTGGACAGGGGGTGAGACCCAGTACTTC,CASSPWTGGETQYF,TRBV12-3/TRBV12-4,many,TRBD1,TRBJ2-5
TGTGCCAGCAGCTTAAATCAGGGCCGCGGGGGTGAAAAACTGTTTTTT,CASSLNQGRGGEKLFF,TRBV7-2,-,-,TRBJ1-4
TGTGCCAGCTCACCATCGGGTATATACCAGCCCCAGCATTTT,CASSPSGIYQPQHF,TRBV18,many,-,TRBJ1-5